This entry lists 16 T cell receptor beta chains sequenced from one sample in a study of naive and memory T cell subsets. Two oligonucleotides, mixed equimolar, formed the beta constant-region primer covering TRBC1 and TRBC2. One entry per CDR3 protein results from TCRdb running MiXCR on the UMI-ligation and nested PCR reads. The table records 130,000 to 150,000 distinct CDR3 sequences, approximately 15% of them present only once. Sequenced input: naive CD4+ T cells from blood. These receptor sequences come from a human donor in good health.

This clonotype has a handful of counts. The chain has TRBV2 and TRBJ1-5; 7 bases line up with TRBD1. V lost 6 bases to trimming and J lost 0 bases; unmatched junction nucleotides: 5. The CDR3 extends over 15 amino acids. Germline CDR1 reads SNHLY; CDR2 reads FYNNEI. The CDR3 reads CASREGQHSNQPQHF. The DNA of the CDR3 is TGTGCCAGCAGAGAGGGACAGCATAGCAATCAGCCCCAGCATTTT.

This chain uses TRBV7-2 with TRBJ2-1; TRBD2 matches at 7 bases. Per germline, CDR1 SGHTA and CDR2 FQGNSA. The CDR3 extends over 14 amino acids. V gave up 5 bases and J gave up 6 bases; unmatched junction bases: 7. For the CDR3, the DNA is TGTGCCAGCAGCGCTCAGCGGGGAGGCAATGAGCAGTTCTTC. Its protein is CASSAQRGGNEQFF.

The chain uses TRBV28 and TRBJ1-1; D unclear. Germline CDR1 reads MDHEN; CDR2 reads SYDVKM. Trimming took off 4 bases at V and 6 bases at J, with 9 bases between the two ends. The CDR3 covers 12 residues. The CDR3 here is CASSSPRAEAFF. CDR3 sequence (DNA): TGTGCCAGCAGTTCCCCACGCGCTGAAGCTTTCTTT. Supplemented by reference TRBV28 and TRBJ1-1, the full variable domain reads DVKVTQSSRYLVKRTGEKVFLECVQDMDHENMFWYRQDPGLGLRLIYFSYDVKMKEKGDIPEGYSVSREKKERFSLILESASTNQTSMYLCASSSPRAEAFFGQGTRLTVV.

This clonotype was seen ten or more times. The chain joins TRBV5-1 to TRBJ2-5; 9 nucleotides match TRBD2. Germline V gives CDR1 SGHRS, CDR2 YFSETQ. V gave up 6 bases and J gave up 0 bases; unmatched junction bases: 12. The CDR3 has 17 amino acids. As DNA, the CDR3 is TGCGCCAGCACGACGGCCGGTCTAGCGGGATACCAAGAGACCCAGTACTTC. Its translation is CASTTAGLAGYQETQYF.

This chain joins TRBV7-2 and TRBJ2-7; D is unclear. Trimming shortened V by 3 bases and J by 4 bases, and 16 bases separated the two germline ends. This CDR3 has 15 amino acids. Germline V gene sequence: CDR1 SGHTA, CDR2 FQGNSA. In nucleotides, the CDR3 is TGTGCCAGCAGCTTGACCGGGCCAAACCCGTACGAGCAGTACTTC. Protein sequence: CASSLTGPNPYEQYF.

The rearrangement joins TRBV6-5 to TRBJ2-4, with TRBD2 matching over 7 bases. J gave up 5 bases and V 5 bases, and 9 bases lay outside the gene matches. This CDR3 has 15 residues. Germline V gene sequence: CDR1 MNHEY, CDR2 SVGAGI. The CDR3 is CASSPAGEGQNIQYF. In DNA form, the CDR3 reads TGTGCCAGCAGTCCGGCGGGAGAGGGGCAAAACATTCAGTACTTC.

The CDR3 DNA reads as TGTGCCAGCAGTTTTGTGGACACTGAAGCTTTCTTT. The encoded protein is CASSFVDTEAFF. This rearrangement joins TRBV12-3 or TRBV12-4 to TRBJ1-1, with no clear D. The CDR3 length is 12 residues. Trimming pared 3 bases from V and 3 bases from J, leaving 5 bases between.

This clonotype was detected only a few times. CDR3 region: CASSLASTGADTQYF. The CDR3 DNA reads as TGTGCCAGCAGCTTAGCTTCCACAGGGGCAGATACGCAGTATTTT. The rearrangement uses TRBV7-2 and TRBJ2-3, with 7 positions matching TRBD1. The ends lost 0 bases at V and 4 bases at J; junction bases unmatched: 4. This CDR3 is 15 amino acids long. The germline CDR1 and CDR2 sequences are SGHTA and FQGNSA.

The table lists this clonotype with a few counts. The chain has TRBV29-1 and TRBJ2-7; D unresolved. This CDR3 region has 13 residues. V lost 4 bases and J 6 bases, leaving 16 bases between the germline ends. Germline V gene sequence: CDR1 SQVTM, CDR2 ANQGSEA. CDR3 region: CSVGQSGMVEQYF. Here the CDR3 DNA reads TGCAGCGTTGGACAATCTGGGATGGTCGAGCAGTACTTC.

This clonotype was seen a handful of times. The V and J genes are TRBV10-2 and TRBJ2-7; D may be TRBD1 (6 bases). CDR3 size: 14 residues. Germline values: CDR1 WSHSY, CDR2 SAAADI. Trimming removed 5 bases from V and 2 bases from J, with 13 bases in between. The CDR3 region has the DNA TGCGCCAGCAGTTTGGCAGGGGCGACCTACGAGCAGTACTTC. Amino acids: CASSLAGATYEQYF.

This chain joins TRBV7-2 and TRBJ1-2; 8 nucleotides agree with TRBD1. Looked up from germline, CDR1 is SGHTA and CDR2 is FQGNSA. This CDR3 has 15 residues. V lost 4 bases and J lost 7; bases outside the gene matches: 11. As DNA, the CDR3 is TGTGCCAGCAGCTCCTCGCAGGGGGCGTCGGGTGGCTACACCTTC. Its protein product is CASSSSQGASGGYTF.

This clonotype occurred a few times. The rearrangement uses TRBV20-1 and TRBJ2-1, with D maybe TRBD1 (6 bases). V was shortened by 4 bases and J by 2 bases, with 18 bases between the two germline ends. The CDR3 totals 16 residues. Looked up from germline, CDR1 is DFQATT and CDR2 is SNEGSKA (reference sequence). CDR3 loop: CSATPGHLAAYNEQFF. In DNA, the CDR3 is TGCAGTGCTACCCCGGGACACCTTGCGGCCTACAATGAGCAGTTCTTC.

This rearrangement joins TRBV20-1 to TRBJ2-1; 9 bases are a match to TRBD2. The junction had 4 bases not matched to a gene; V was cut back by 3 bases and J by 4 bases. Germline V gives CDR1 DFQATT, CDR2 SNEGSKA (reference sequence). This CDR3 is 14 amino acids long. This CDR3 is CSASPREGYNEQFF. The CDR3, as DNA: TGCAGTGCTAGCCCGCGGGAGGGGTACAATGAGCAGTTCTTC.

This clonotype was counted only a few times. The chain employs TRBV29-1 and TRBJ2-3, with D tentatively TRBD1 (6 bases). V was shortened by 7 bases and J by 3 bases, with 11 bases between the two germline ends. CDR3 size: 12 residues. From germline, CDR1 is SQVTM and CDR2 ANQGSEA. This chain's CDR3 is CSAGQLTDTQYF. For the CDR3, the DNA is TGCAGCGCAGGACAGTTAACAGATACGCAGTATTTT.

The chain recombines TRBV5-4 with TRBJ1-1; no clear D gene. Trimming left V 0 bases short and J 5 bases short, with 8 bases between. The germline gives CDR1 SGHNT, CDR2 YYREEE (reference sequence). This CDR3 spans 13 amino acids. CDR3 protein: CASSLVFGTEAFF. DNA of the CDR3: TGTGCCAGCAGCTTGGTCTTTGGGACTGAAGCTTTCTTT. The full variable domain, with the rest looked up from reference TRBV5-4 and TRBJ1-1, is ETGVTQSPTHLIKTRGQQVTLRCSSQSGHNTVSWYQQALGQGPQFIFQYYREEENGRGNFPPRFSGLQFPNYSSELNVNALELDDSALYLCASSLVFGTEAFFGQGTRLTVV.

This clonotype was counted between two and nine times. The CDR3: CASSPKREGVDTQYF. The DNA for the CDR3 is TGTGCCAGCAGCCCGAAGCGGGAGGGAGTTGATACGCAGTATTTT. The V call is TRBV11-3, the J call TRBJ2-3; the match to TRBD2 covers 10 bases. J lost 6 bases, V lost 5 bases, and 8 bases had no gene match. Looked up from germline, CDR1 is SGHNT and CDR2 is YENEEA. The CDR3 loop spans 15 amino acids.